The entry below gives a single TCR beta chain sequence along with its context. Participants were aged roughly 18 to 90 years, lived in some 23 US areas, and enrolled virtually. The study assigned cohorts using participant-reported clinical history. This sample was taken from a study of blood T cell repertoires in COVID-19. The table came from immunoSEQ multiplex PCR; TCRdb's copy has only in-frame clones and leaves some out. The profile shows about 350,000 clones, 70% to 90% of them singletons. The receptor comes from a woman in her 30s who had recovered from COVID-19. The sequenced sample was PBMCs or T cells enriched from blood (not recorded which).

The CDR3 reads CAWSVSGNTIYF. The CDR3 DNA sequence: TGTGCCTGGAGTGTTTCAGGAAACACCATATATTTT. The gene calls are TRBV30 and TRBJ1-3; unclear D gene. Germline V gives CDR1 GTSNPN, CDR2 SVGIG (reference sequence). Trimming stripped 0 bases from V and 4 bases from J, with 4 bases between. This CDR3 is built from 12 residues.